The following is a T cell receptor beta chain sequence with its context. The target antigen is unknown. When replicate PCRs were run on sorted subsets, they used approximately 210 ng DNA, tens of thousands of T cell genomes. Clones were sequenced by immunoSEQ multiplex PCR, and TCRdb holds only the in-frame ones, with some missing. The sample yields millions of clones, about 92% seen once. It was into CD45RA+ naive and CD45RA-negative memory subsets that the CD4+ cells were split. This entry is derived from a study of shared clonotypes between healthy human individuals. Study-level points and caveats: Generally, estimated richness proved larger in naive subsets than it did in memory subsets.

Germline loops: CDR1 SGDLS, CDR2 YYNGEE. Germline trimming cut 0 bases from V and 4 bases from J; bases unmatched to any gene: 4. The CDR3 is 16 amino acids. The sequence derives from a man aged 18 to 30 in good health. Some clones in this sample may be carry-over from other donors' samples. Sequenced sample: naive CD4+ T cells from PBMCs. The subset is: CD45RA+ positively selected. The chain carries TRBV9 and TRBJ2-1; 10 bases map to TRBD2. CDR3 region: CASSVGNSGGYNEQFF. The CDR3 nucleotides are TGTGCCAGCAGCGTAGGAAATAGCGGGGGGTACAATGAGCAGTTCTTC.